A single sample is the source of the 5 T cell receptor beta chains below, sequenced in a study of Ad26.COV2.S vaccination and SARS-CoV-2 variants. This table comes from immunoSEQ multiplex PCR, and its TCRdb copy is limited to in-frame clones, with some not included. The data show over 400,000 clones, around 90% seen once. The treatment: 15 to 20 received Ad26.COV2.S at low or high dose, single or two shots; roughly five received placebo; per-sample allocation not given. It was on day 63 after the first vaccine or placebo injection that samples were taken. The material was peripheral blood, obtained in a trial of Ad26.COV2.S vaccine versus placebo. The receptors were sampled from a person aged 18-65 years who received the Ad26.COV2.S COVID-19 vaccine or a placebo.

This chain connects TRBV19 to TRBJ2-7; 8 nucleotides line up with TRBD1. The germline CDR1 and CDR2 sequences are LNHDA and SQIVND (reference sequence). There are 14 residues in the CDR3. The ends lost 6 bases at V and 2 bases at J; junction bases unmatched: 6. The CDR3 is CASRDRDRTYEQYF. As DNA, the CDR3 is TGTGCCAGTAGAGACCGGGACAGGACCTACGAGCAGTACTTC.

CDR3 nucleotides: TGTGCCAGCAGCCGGACAGGGTCAAGTTCACCCCTCCACTTT. Protein sequence: CASSRTGSSSPLHF. The chain combines TRBV7-9 with TRBJ1-6; 8 nucleotides agree with TRBD1. Trimming took 5 bases from V and 9 from J; bases not matched to a gene: 6. CDR1 SEHNR and CDR2 FQNEAQ come from the germline V gene (reference sequence). CDR3 length: 14 amino acids.

CDR3 nucleotide sequence: TGTGCCACCAGTGATCCCAGGACAGGGGCGGGGGGGGCCAACGTCCTGACTTTC. This codes for CATSDPRTGAGGANVLTF. V usage is TRBV24-1 and J usage is TRBJ2-6, with 9 bases identical to TRBD1. CDR3 length: 18 residues. The germline V gene encodes CDR1 KGHDR and CDR2 SFDVKD. The trim removed 3 bases at V and 4 bases at J, leaving 9 bases unmatched.

The V gene is TRBV7-8, the J gene TRBJ1-1, with a possible D match to TRBD1 (6 bases). CDR3 size: 15 residues. Per germline, CDR1 SGHVS and CDR2 FQNEAQ. V lost 1 base and J lost 4, with 13 bases in between. This chain's CDR3 is CASSLGVSGATEAFF. Written as DNA, the CDR3 is TGTGCCAGCAGCTTAGGGGTATCAGGGGCCACTGAAGCTTTCTTT.

The chain links TRBV19 to TRBJ2-2, with 9 bases aligning to TRBD2. CDR3 length: 16 residues. The junction had 2 bases not matched to a gene; V was cut back by 1 base and J by 2 bases. CDR1 is LNHDA and CDR2 is SQIVND in the germline V gene (reference sequence). The CDR3: CASSIGLAGNTGELFF. The CDR3 nucleotides read TGTGCCAGTAGTATAGGGCTAGCGGGAAACACCGGGGAGCTGTTTTTT.